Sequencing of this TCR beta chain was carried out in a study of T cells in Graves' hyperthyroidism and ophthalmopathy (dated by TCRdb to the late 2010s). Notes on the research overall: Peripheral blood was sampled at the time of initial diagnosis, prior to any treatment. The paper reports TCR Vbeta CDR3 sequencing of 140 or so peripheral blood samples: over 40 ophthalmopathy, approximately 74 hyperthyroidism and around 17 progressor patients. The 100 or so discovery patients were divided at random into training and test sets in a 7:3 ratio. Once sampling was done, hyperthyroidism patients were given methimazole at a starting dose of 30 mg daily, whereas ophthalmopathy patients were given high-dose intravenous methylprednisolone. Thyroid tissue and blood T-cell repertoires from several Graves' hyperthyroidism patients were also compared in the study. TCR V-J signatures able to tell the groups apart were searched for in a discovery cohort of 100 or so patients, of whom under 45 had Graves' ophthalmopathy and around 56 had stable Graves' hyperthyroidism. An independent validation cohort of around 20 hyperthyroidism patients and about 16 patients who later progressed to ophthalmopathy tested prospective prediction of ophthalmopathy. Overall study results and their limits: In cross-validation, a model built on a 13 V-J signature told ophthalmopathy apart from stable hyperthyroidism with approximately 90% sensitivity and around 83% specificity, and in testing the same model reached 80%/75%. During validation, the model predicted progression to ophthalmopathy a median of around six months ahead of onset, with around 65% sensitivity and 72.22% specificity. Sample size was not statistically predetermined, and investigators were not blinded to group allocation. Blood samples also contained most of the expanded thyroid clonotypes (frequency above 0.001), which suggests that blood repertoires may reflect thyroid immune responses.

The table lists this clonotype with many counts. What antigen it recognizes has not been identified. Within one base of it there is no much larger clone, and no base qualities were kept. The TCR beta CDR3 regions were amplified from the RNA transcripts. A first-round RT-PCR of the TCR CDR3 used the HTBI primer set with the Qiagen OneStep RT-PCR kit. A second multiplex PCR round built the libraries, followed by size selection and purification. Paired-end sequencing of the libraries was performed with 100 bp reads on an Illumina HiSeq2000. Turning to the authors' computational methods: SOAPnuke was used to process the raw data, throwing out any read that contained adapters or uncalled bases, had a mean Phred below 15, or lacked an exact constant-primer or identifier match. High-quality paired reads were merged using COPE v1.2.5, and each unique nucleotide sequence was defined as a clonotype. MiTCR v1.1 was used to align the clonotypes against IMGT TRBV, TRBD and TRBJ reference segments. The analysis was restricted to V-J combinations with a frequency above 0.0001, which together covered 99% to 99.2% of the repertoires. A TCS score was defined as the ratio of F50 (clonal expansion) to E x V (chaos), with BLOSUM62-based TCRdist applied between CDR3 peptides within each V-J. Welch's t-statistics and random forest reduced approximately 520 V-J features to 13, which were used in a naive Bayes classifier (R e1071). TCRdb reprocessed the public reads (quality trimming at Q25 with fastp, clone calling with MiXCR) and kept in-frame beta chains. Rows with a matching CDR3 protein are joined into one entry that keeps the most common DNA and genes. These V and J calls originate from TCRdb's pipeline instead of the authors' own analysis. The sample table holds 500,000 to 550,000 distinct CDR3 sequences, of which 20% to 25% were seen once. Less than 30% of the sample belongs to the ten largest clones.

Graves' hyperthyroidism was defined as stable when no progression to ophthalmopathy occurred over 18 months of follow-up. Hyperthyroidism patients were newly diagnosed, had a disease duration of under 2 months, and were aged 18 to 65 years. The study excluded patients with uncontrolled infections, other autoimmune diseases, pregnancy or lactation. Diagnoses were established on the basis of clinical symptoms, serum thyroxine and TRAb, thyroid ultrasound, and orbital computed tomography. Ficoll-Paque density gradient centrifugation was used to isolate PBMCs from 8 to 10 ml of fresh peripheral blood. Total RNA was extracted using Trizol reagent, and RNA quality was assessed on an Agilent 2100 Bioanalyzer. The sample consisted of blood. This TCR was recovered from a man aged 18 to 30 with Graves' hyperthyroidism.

The CDR3 reads CASSPTGLLNTEAFF. The nucleotide sequence reads TGTGCCAGCAGCCCGACGGGGCTCTTGAACACTGAAGCTTTCTTT. The chain is made from TRBV7-9 and TRBJ1-1; tentative D gene TRBD1, with 5 bases matching. The germline V gene encodes CDR1 SEHNR and CDR2 FQNEAQ (reference sequence). V drops 5 bases and J drops 0 bases, leaving 13 bases in between. Including cysteine and phenylalanine, the CDR3 has 15 amino acids. This entry keeps only the CDR3 DNA: 45 bases, framed from base 1. The full variable domain, with segments outside the CDR3 supplied by the reference TRBV7-9 and TRBJ1-1 proteins, appears as DTGVSQNPRHKITKRGQNVTFRCDPISEHNRLYWYRQTLGQGPEFLTYFQNEAQLEKSRLLSDRFSAERPKGSFSTLEIQRTEQGDSAMYLCASSPTGLLNTEAFFGQGTRLTVV.